Below, 20 T cell receptor beta chains from the same sample are listed, as sequenced in a study of TIL therapy for anti-PD-1-resistant metastatic lung cancer. This was the immunoSEQ v3 assay. TCRdb keeps only in-frame clones here, not all; method: immunoSEQ multiplex PCR. The table records tens of thousands of clones, about nine tenths of them present only once. Regarding time point: pre-treatment sample, taken before nivolumab and TIL therapy. This specimen was blood, taken at baseline. The source of these receptors is a person aged 25-85 years with non-small cell lung cancer.

This clone showed up just once. The chain uses TRBV29-1 and TRBJ1-1; D not certain. Between the trimmed V and J ends, which lost 0 bases and 7 bases, there was a span of 6 bases. Per germline, CDR1 SQVTM and CDR2 ANQGSEA. The CDR3 loop spans 11 amino acids. Here the CDR3 DNA reads TGCAGCGTTGAAGAAGTCAGTGAAGCTTTCTTT. This translates into CSVEEVSEAFF. Looking up the rest from reference TRBV29-1 and TRBJ1-1 gives the full variable domain: SAVISQKPSRDICQRGTSLTIQCQVDSQVTMMFWYRQQPGQSLTLIATANQGSEATYESGFVIDKFPISRPNLTFSTLTVSNMSPEDSSIYLCSVEEVSEAFFGQGTRLTVV.

This chain connects TRBV19 to TRBJ2-1, with 14 bases that match TRBD2. The J segment lost 2 bases and the V segment lost 5 bases, leaving 5 bases of the junction unmatched. Germline CDR1 and CDR2: LNHDA and SQIVND (reference sequence). The CDR3 has 17 amino acids. DNA of the CDR3: TGTGCCAGTAGTCCCTTGACTAGCGGGAGGGCCTACAATGAGCAGTTCTTC. The encoded protein is CASSPLTSGRAYNEQFF. Using reference TRBV19 and TRBJ2-1 for the parts outside the CDR3, the full variable domain is DGGITQSPKYLFRKEGQNVTLSCEQNLNHDAMYWYRQDPGQGLRLIYYSQIVNDFQKGDIAEGYSVSREKKESFPLTVTSAQKNPTAFYLCASSPLTSGRAYNEQFFGPGTRLTVL.

The chain couples TRBV4-2 to TRBJ1-2, with a tentative D call TRBD1 (6 bases). Germline CDR1 and CDR2: LGHNA and YNFKEQ. CDR3 length: 12 residues. Deletions cut 10 bases from V and 3 bases from J, with 12 bases between. CDR3 nucleotide sequence: TGTGCCACCGCGGGGGGCTACTATGGCTACACCTTC. Translation gives CATAGGYYGYTF.

This chain links TRBV9 with TRBJ1-2; 8 bases match TRBD1. V was clipped by 5 bases and J by 8 bases; unmatched bases: 17. The CDR3 length is 16 residues. Germline V gene lookup returns CDR1 SGDLS and CDR2 YYNGEE. The CDR3 here is CASSSSHPGTGGGYTF. The CDR3 DNA reads as TGTGCCAGCAGTTCCAGTCATCCCGGGACAGGAGGAGGCTACACCTTC. The full variable domain, in which reference TRBV9 and TRBJ1-2 provide the parts outside the CDR3, is DSGVTQTPKHLITATGQRVTLRCSPRSGDLSVYWYQQSLDQGLQFLIQYYNGEERAKGNILERFSAQQFPDLHSELNLSSLELGDSALYFCASSSSHPGTGGGYTFGSGTRLTVV.

V gene TRBV5-6 combines with J gene TRBJ1-1; 9 positions agree with TRBD1. The V gene's germline CDR1 is SGHDT and CDR2 YYEEEE. The CDR3 runs to 14 residues. V trimming: 3 bases; J trimming: 5 bases; junction bases outside the gene matches: 5. DNA of the CDR3: TGTGCCAGCAGCTCGGGACAGGGAAGAACTGAAGCTTTCTTT. This translates into CASSSGQGRTEAFF.

The chain links TRBV19 to TRBJ1-1; D possibly corresponds to TRBD1 (5 bases). The ends were cut back, 4 bases at V and 3 bases at J, with 15 bases in the middle. Germline CDR1 LNHDA, CDR2 SQIVND (reference sequence). This CDR3 has 15 amino acids. CDR3 DNA: TGTGCCAGTAGTAAAGGGACCTGGGGGTACACTGAAGCTTTCTTT. As protein: CASSKGTWGYTEAFF.

The chain carries TRBV4-2 and TRBJ1-2; possible D gene TRBD1, 5 bases. This CDR3 spans 16 amino acids. V lost 6 bases and J 8 bases, leaving 25 bases between the germline ends. CDR1 and CDR2 (germline): LGHNA, YNFKEQ. In DNA, the CDR3 is TGTGCCAGCAGTCCTATAGGGGTCGCCCGGAACCAGGGCTACACCTTC. Translation: CASSPIGVARNQGYTF.

This clone occurred once. This sequence joins TRBV5-1 and TRBJ2-3; D assignment may be TRBD1 or TRBD2 (5 bases each). CDR3 length: 14 amino acids. The germline V gene has CDR1 SGHRS and CDR2 YFSETQ. Trimming removed 2 bases at V and 3 bases at J, with 10 bases between. CDR3 sequence reads: CASSLGTQTDTQYF. Here the CDR3 DNA reads TGCGCCAGCAGCTTAGGGACCCAGACAGATACGCAGTATTTT.

The chain recombines TRBV28 with TRBJ1-4, with a possible D match to TRBD1 (6 bases). Trimming left V 6 bases short and J 3 bases short, with 17 bases between. CDR1 is MDHEN and CDR2 is SYDVKM in the germline V gene. This CDR3 has 16 amino acids. CDR3: CASSPGGGASNEKLFF. DNA for the CDR3: TGTGCCAGCAGCCCCGGGGGGGGCGCTTCTAATGAAAAACTGTTTTTT.

J is TRBJ2-7 and V is TRBV3-1 (or the pseudogene TRBV3-2), with D hard to call. Germline V gene lookup returns CDR1 LGHDT and CDR2 YNNKEL (reference sequence). The V end lost 0 bases, the J end lost 6 bases, and 12 bases lay between the germline ends. The CDR3 contains 14 residues. The CDR3 DNA reads TGTGCCAGCAGCCAAGATATGGCCACCGGCGAGCAGTACTTC. It specifies CASSQDMATGEQYF.

J is TRBJ2-3 and V is TRBV11-3, with D possibly being TRBD1 or TRBD2 (6 bases each). Germline loops: CDR1 SGHNT, CDR2 YENEEA. V shed 5 bases and J shed 1 base, with 13 bases lying between them. The CDR3 runs to 15 residues. As DNA, the CDR3 is TGTGCCAGCAGCCTCGGGGGCGTCGGCACAGATACGCAGTATTTT. Its translation: CASSLGGVGTDTQYF.

The chain is built from TRBV28 and TRBJ2-7; 10 nucleotides line up with TRBD1. The CDR3 is 16 residues long. The trim removed 5 bases at V and 3 bases at J, leaving 10 bases unmatched. The germline CDR1 and CDR2 sequences are MDHEN and SYDVKM. The CDR3 nucleotides read TGTGCCAGCAGTCCCGCCCGGACAGGGGGTTACTACGAGCAGTACTTC. It translates to CASSPARTGGYYEQYF.

The chain uses TRBV27 and TRBJ2-3; D unresolved. Trimming took off 3 bases at V and 4 bases at J, with 11 bases between the two ends. CDR1 is MNHEY, CDR2 SMNVEV, per germline (reference sequence). The CDR3 has 14 residues. This CDR3 reads CASSFWADSDTQYF. Written as DNA, the CDR3 is TGTGCCAGCAGTTTCTGGGCAGACTCAGATACGCAGTATTTT.

The chain employs TRBV3-1 (or the pseudogene TRBV3-2) and TRBJ2-2, with 9 bases fitting TRBD2. The CDR3 consists of 16 residues. Germline V gene sequence: CDR1 LGHDT, CDR2 YNNKEL (reference sequence). Losses at the gene ends were 2 bases for V and 8 bases for J; bases not matched to a gene: 9. The CDR3 nucleotides are TGTGCCAGCAGCCAACAGGCGGGGGGGCCAGGTGGGGAGCTGTTTTTT. This sequence encodes CASSQQAGGPGGELFF.

V gene TRBV29-1 combines with J gene TRBJ2-2; TRBD2 aligns across 9 bases. CDR3 size: 15 residues. Per germline, CDR1 SQVTM and CDR2 ANQGSEA. V shed 7 bases, J shed 2 bases, and the junction held 8 bases outside the gene matches. Here the CDR3 reads CSATKREENTGELFF. The CDR3 nucleotides are TGCAGCGCAACTAAGCGGGAGGAAAACACCGGGGAGCTGTTTTTT.

The gene calls are TRBV18 and TRBJ2-2; 16 nucleotides align to TRBD2. Germline V CDR1 and CDR2: KGHSH, LQKENI. There are 21 residues in the CDR3. Unmatched junction bases numbered 16, after V lost 5 bases and J lost 4 bases. The chain's CDR3 is CASSADMPGLAGGIGTGELFF. DNA for the CDR3: TGTGCCAGCTCAGCGGATATGCCGGGACTAGCGGGAGGGATCGGCACCGGGGAGCTGTTTTTT.

This rearrangement joins TRBV5-1 to TRBJ2-5; the D call may be TRBD1 or TRBD2 (5 bases each). The CDR3 totals 13 residues. Trimming took off 4 bases at V and 4 bases at J, with 11 bases between the two ends. Germline loops: CDR1 SGHRS, CDR2 YFSETQ. In DNA, the CDR3 is TGCGCCAGCAGCCCGGGACCGGGAGAGACCCAGTACTTC. This encodes CASSPGPGETQYF.

The table lists this clone with a few counts. This rearrangement joins TRBV5-1 to TRBJ2-6; D possibly corresponds to TRBD1 (6 bases). Germline CDR1 and CDR2: SGHRS and YFSETQ. The length of the CDR3 is 23 residues. The V end was cut by 4 bases, the J end by 0 bases, with 32 bases between. The CDR3 here is CASSPRPGAGSGAQTSGANVLTF. The CDR3, as DNA: TGCGCCAGCAGCCCCAGACCTGGGGCGGGTTCAGGGGCACAGACCTCTGGGGCCAACGTCCTGACTTTC.

V gene TRBV14 combines with J gene TRBJ2-1; TRBD1 aligns across 7 bases. V gave up 6 bases and J gave up 5 bases; unmatched junction bases: 13. CDR1 and CDR2 (germline): SGHDN, FVKESK. The CDR3 sequence is 16 residues long. This chain's CDR3 is CASRPSTGTENNEQFF. For the CDR3, the DNA is TGTGCCAGCAGACCTTCAACCGGGACAGAGAACAATGAGCAGTTCTTC.

The V and J genes are TRBV10-3 and TRBJ1-3; D gene ambiguous. The CDR3 contains 15 residues. Germline loops: CDR1 ENHRY, CDR2 SYGVKD. Trimming shortened V by 7 bases and J by 0 bases, and 13 bases separated the two germline ends. CDR3 region: CAIMRDNYSGNTIYF. The CDR3, as DNA: TGTGCCATCATGAGGGATAACTACTCTGGAAACACCATATATTTT.